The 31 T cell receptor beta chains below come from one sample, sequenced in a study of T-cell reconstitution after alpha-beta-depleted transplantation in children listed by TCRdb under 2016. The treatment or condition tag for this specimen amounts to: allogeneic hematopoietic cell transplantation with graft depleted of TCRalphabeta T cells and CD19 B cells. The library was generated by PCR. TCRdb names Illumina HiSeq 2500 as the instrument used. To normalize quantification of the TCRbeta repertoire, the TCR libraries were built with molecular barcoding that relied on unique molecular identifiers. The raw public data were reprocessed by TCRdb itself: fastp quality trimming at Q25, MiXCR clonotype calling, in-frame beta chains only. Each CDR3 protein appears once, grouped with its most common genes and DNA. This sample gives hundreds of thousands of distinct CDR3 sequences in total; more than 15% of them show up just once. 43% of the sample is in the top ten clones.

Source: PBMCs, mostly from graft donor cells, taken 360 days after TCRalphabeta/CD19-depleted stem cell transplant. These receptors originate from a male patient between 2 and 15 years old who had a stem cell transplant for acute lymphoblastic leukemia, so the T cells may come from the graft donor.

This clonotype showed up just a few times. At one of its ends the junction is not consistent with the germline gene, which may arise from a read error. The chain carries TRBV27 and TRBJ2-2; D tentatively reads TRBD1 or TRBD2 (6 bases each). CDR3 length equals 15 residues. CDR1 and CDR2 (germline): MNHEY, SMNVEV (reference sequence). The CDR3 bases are TGTGCCAGCAGTTCCTACACCCCGACAGGCGGGGAGCGGTTTTTT. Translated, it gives CASSSYTPTGGERFF.

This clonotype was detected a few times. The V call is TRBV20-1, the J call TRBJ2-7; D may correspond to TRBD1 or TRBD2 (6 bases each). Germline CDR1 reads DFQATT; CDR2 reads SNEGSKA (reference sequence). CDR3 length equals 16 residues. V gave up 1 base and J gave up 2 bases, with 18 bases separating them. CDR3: CSARAMGRGLTYEQYF. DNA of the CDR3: TGCAGTGCTAGAGCTATGGGACGGGGGCTTACCTACGAGCAGTACTTC.

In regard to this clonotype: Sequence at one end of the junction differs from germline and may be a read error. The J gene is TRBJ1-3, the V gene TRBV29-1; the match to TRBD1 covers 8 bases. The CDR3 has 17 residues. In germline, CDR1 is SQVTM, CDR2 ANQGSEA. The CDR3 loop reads CSVETGTGSSSGNTVYF. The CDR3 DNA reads TGCAGCGTTGAAACCGGGACAGGTTCCAGCTCTGGAAACACCGTATATTTT. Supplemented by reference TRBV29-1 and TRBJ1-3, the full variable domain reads SAVISQKPSRDICQRGTSLTIQCQVDSQVTMMFWYRQQPGQSLTLIATANQGSEATYESGFVIDKFPISRPNLTFSTLTVSNMSPEDSSIYLCSVETGTGSSSGNTVYFGEGSWLTVV.

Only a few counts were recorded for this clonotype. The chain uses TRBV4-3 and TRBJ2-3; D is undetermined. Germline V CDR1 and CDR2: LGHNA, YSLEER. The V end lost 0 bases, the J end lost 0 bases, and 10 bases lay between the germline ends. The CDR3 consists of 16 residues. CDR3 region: CASSQDVERSTDTQYF. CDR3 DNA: TGCGCCAGCAGCCAAGATGTGGAGAGAAGCACAGATACGCAGTATTTT.

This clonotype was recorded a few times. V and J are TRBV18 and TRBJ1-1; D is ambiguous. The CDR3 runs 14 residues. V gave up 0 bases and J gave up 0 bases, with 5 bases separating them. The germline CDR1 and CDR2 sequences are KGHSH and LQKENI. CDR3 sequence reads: CASSPPGMNTEAFF. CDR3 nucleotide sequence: TGTGCCAGCTCACCACCGGGAATGAACACTGAAGCTTTCTTT.

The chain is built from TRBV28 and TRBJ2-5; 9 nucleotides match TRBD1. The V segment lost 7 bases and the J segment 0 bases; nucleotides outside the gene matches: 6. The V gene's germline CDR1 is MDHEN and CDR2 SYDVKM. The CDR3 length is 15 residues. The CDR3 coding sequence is TGTGCCAGCAATGGGACAGGGCCATACCAAGAGACCCAGTACTTC. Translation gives CASNGTGPYQETQYF. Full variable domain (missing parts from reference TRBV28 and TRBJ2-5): DVKVTQSSRYLVKRTGEKVFLECVQDMDHENMFWYRQDPGLGLRLIYFSYDVKMKEKGDIPEGYSVSREKKERFSLILESASTNQTSMYLCASNGTGPYQETQYFGPGTRLLVL.

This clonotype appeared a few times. The CDR3 protein is CSVGILTERPTNEKLFF. CDR3 nucleotide sequence: TGCAGCGTGGGAATCCTTACAGAACGACCAACTAATGAAAAACTGTTTTTT. This rearrangement joins TRBV29-1 to TRBJ1-4; D ambiguous. The germline V gene encodes CDR1 SQVTM and CDR2 ANQGSEA. Trimming stripped 6 bases from V and 0 bases from J, with 20 bases between. The CDR3 has 17 amino acids.

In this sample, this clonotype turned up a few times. The DNA of the CDR3 is TGCGCCAGCAGCCAAGGAAGGGGGGCCTTCGGCACAGATACGCAGTATTTT. This codes for CASSQGRGAFGTDTQYF. The chain recombines TRBV4-3 with TRBJ2-3; tentatively, D is TRBD1 or TRBD2 (6 bases each). This CDR3 has 17 amino acids. V was cut by 1 base and J by 1 base, with 15 bases left in between. In germline, CDR1 is LGHNA, CDR2 YSLEER.

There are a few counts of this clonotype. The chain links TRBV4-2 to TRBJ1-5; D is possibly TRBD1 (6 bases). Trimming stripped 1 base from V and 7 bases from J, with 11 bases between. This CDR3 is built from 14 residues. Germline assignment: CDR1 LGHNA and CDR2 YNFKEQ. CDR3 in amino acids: CASSQGGGGQPQHF. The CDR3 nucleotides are TGTGCCAGCAGCCAAGGTGGAGGGGGACAGCCCCAGCATTTT.

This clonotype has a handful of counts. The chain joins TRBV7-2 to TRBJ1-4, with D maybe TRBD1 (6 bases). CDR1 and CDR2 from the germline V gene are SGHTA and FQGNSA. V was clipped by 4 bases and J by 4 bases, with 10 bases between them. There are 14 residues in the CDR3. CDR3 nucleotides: TGTGCCAGCAGCTATCAGGGGTTTAATGAAAAACTGTTTTTT. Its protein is CASSYQGFNEKLFF.

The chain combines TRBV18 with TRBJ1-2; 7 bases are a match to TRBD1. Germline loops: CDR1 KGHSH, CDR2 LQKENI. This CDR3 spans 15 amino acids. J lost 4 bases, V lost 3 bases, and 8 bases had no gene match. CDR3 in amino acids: CASSPGQSKAYGYTF. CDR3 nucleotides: TGTGCCAGCTCACCGGGACAGTCTAAGGCCTATGGCTACACCTTC.

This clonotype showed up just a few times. The DNA of the CDR3 is TGTGCCAGCAGCTTAGGTCCAAGCGGCAACACAGATACGCAGTATTTT. This translates into CASSLGPSGNTDTQYF. The J gene is TRBJ2-3, the V gene TRBV7-2; possible D gene TRBD2, 5 bases. Germline loops: CDR1 SGHTA, CDR2 FQGNSA. The CDR3 is 16 amino acids. V shed 1 base and J shed 2 bases, with 13 bases lying between them. Supplemented by reference TRBV7-2 and TRBJ2-3, the full variable domain reads GAGVSQSPSNKVTEKGKDVELRCDPISGHTALYWYRQSLGQGLEFLIYFQGNSAPDKSGLPSDRFSAERTGGSVSTLTIQRTQQEDSAVYLCASSLGPSGNTDTQYFGPGTRLTVL.

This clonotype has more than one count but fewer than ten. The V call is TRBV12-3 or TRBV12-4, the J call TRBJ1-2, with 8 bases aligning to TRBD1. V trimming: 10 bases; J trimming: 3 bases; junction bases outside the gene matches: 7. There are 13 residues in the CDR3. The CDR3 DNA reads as TGTGCCACTTCGACAGGGGACTACTATGGCTACACCTTC. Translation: CATSTGDYYGYTF.

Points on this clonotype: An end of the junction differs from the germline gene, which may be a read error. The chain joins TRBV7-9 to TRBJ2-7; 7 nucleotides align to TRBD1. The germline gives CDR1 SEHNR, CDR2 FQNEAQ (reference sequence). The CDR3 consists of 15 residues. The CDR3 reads CVSSLGDRRLYEQYF. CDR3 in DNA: TGTGTCAGCAGCTTAGGGGACAGACGGCTCTACGAGCAGTACTTC.

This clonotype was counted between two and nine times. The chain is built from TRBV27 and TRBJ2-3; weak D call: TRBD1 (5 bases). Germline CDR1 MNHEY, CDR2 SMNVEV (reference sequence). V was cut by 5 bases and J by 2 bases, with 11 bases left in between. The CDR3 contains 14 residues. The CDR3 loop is CASSISGPTDTQYF. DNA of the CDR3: TGTGCCAGCAGTATTTCAGGGCCCACAGATACGCAGTATTTT.

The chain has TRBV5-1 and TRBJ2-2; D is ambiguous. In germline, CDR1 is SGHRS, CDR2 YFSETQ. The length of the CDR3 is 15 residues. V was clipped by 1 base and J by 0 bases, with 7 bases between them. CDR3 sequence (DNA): TGCGCCAGCAGCTTGACAGCTTCGAACACCGGGGAGCTGTTTTTT. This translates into CASSLTASNTGELFF.

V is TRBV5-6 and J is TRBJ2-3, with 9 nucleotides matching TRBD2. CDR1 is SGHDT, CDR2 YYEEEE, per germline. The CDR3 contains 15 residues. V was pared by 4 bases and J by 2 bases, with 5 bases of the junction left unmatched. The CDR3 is CASSSSGGITDTQYF. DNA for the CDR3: TGTGCCAGCAGCAGCAGCGGGGGGATCACAGATACGCAGTATTTT.

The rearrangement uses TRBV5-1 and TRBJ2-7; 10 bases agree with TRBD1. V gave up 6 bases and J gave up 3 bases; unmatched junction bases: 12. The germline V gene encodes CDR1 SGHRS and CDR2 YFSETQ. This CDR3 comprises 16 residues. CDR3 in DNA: TGCGCCAGCACCCCGACTGGGACAGGGGAATACTACGAGCAGTACTTC. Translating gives CASTPTGTGEYYEQYF.

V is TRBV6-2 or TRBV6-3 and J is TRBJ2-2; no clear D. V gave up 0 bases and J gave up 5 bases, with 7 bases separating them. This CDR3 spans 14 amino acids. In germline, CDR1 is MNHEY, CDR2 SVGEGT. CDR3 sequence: CASSYSRKTGELFF. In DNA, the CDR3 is TGTGCCAGCAGTTACTCTCGGAAAACCGGGGAGCTGTTTTTT.

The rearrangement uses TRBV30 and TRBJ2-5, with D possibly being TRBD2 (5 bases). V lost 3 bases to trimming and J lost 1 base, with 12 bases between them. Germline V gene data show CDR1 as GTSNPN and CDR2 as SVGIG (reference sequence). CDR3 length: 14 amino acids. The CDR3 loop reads CAWRKTRGQETQYF. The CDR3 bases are TGTGCCTGGAGAAAGACCCGGGGCCAAGAGACCCAGTACTTC. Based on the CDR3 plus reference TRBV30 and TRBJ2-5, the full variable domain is SQTIHQWPATLVQPVGSPLSLECTVEGTSNPNLYWYRQAAGRGLQLLFYSVGIGQISSEVPQNLSASRPQDRQFILSSKKLLLSDSGFYLCAWRKTRGQETQYFGPGTRLLVL.

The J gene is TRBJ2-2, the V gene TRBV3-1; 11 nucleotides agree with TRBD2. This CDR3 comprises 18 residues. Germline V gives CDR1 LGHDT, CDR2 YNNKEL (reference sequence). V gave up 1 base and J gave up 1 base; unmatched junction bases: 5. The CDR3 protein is CASSQGPSGGLNTGELFF. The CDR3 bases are TGTGCCAGCAGCCAAGGTCCTAGCGGGGGGCTGAACACCGGGGAGCTGTTTTTT.

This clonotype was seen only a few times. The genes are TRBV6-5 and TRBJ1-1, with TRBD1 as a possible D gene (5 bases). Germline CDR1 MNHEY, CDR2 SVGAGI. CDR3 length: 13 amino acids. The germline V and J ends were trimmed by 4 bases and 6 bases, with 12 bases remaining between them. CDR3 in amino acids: CASSWQGVAEAFF. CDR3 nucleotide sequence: TGTGCCAGCAGTTGGCAAGGGGTAGCTGAAGCTTTCTTT.

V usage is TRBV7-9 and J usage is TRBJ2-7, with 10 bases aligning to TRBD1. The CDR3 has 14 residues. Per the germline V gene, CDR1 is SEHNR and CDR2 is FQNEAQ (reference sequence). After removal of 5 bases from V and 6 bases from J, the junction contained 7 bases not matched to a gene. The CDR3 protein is CASSVRDRGREQYF. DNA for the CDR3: TGTGCCAGCAGCGTTCGGGACAGGGGCCGCGAGCAGTACTTC.

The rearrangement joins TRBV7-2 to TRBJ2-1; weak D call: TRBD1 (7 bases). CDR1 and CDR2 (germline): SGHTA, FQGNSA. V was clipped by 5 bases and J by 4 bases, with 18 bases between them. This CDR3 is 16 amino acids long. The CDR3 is CASSPLRGVRYNEQFF. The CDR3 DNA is TGTGCCAGCAGCCCGCTCAGGGGGGTGAGGTACAATGAGCAGTTCTTC.

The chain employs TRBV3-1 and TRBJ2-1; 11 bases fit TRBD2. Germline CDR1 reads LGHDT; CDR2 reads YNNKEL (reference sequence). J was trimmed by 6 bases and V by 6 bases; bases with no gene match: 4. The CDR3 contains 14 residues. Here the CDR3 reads CASRTGLAGNEQFF. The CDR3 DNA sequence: TGTGCCAGCAGAACCGGACTAGCGGGCAATGAGCAGTTCTTC.

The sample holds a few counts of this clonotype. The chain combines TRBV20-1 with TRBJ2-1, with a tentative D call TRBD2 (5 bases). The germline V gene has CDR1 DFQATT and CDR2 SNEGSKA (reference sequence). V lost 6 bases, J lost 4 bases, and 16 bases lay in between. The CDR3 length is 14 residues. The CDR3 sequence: CSAPRVDSYNEQFF. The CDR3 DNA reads TGCAGTGCCCCGAGGGTAGATTCTTACAATGAGCAGTTCTTC.

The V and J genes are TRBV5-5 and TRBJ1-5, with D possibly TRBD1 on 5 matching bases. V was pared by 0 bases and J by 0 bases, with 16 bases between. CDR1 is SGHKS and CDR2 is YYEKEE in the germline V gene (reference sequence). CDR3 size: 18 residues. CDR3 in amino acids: CASSLGWAGLYSNQPQHF. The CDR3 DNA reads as TGTGCCAGCAGCTTGGGTTGGGCAGGGCTCTATAGCAATCAGCCCCAGCATTTT.

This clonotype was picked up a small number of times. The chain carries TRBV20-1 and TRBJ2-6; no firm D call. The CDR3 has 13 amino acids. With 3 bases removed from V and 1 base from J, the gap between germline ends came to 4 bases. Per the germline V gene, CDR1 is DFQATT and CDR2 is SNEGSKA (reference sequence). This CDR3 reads CSASGSGANVLTF. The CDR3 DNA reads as TGCAGTGCTAGTGGGTCTGGGGCCAACGTCCTGACTTTC.

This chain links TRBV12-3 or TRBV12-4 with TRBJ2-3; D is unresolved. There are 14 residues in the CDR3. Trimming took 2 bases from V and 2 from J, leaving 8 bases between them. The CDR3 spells CASSLRANTDTQYF. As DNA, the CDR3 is TGTGCCAGCAGTTTACGGGCAAACACAGATACGCAGTATTTT.

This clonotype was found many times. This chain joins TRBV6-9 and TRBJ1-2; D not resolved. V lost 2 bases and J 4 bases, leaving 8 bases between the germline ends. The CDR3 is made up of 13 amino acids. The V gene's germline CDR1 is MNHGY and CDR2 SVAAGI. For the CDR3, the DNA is TGTGCCAGCAGTTATGGAGGAATCTATGGCTACACCTTC. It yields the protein CASSYGGIYGYTF.

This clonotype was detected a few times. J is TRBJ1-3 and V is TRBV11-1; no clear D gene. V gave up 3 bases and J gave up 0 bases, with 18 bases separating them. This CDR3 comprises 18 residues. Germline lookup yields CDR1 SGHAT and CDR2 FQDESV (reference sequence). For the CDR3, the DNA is TGTGCCAGCAGCTTTGGTCAACGAACGGAATTCTCTGGAAACACCATATATTTT. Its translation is CASSFGQRTEFSGNTIYF.